The TCR beta chain under discussion was sequenced for a study of shared clonotypes between healthy human individuals. Study-wide results and limits: Clonotype sharing across a few donors was observed for about 5.5% of naive CD4 clonotypes. A reduction in generation probabilities was seen for non-shared clonotypes relative to those shared by all four donors.

Naive CD8 cells were CD45RO-negative, positively selected for CCR7, excluding terminally differentiated effector memory CD45RA+ cells. V dropped 4 bases and J dropped 0 bases, with 12 bases sitting between them. Germline V gene sequence: CDR1 SGDLS, CDR2 YYNGEE. The CDR3 covers 15 residues. Once extracted for a subset, genomic DNA was divided evenly among several immunoSEQ plates. Each replicate PCR on the sorted subsets used around 200 ng DNA (around 30,000 T cell genomes). The protocol was immunoSEQ multiplex PCR, while the TCRdb copy is restricted to in-frame clones and leaves out a portion. The sample consists of hundreds of thousands of clones, approximately 95% of them appearing once. As concerns this clone: The antigen is unknown.

The rearrangement links TRBV9 to TRBJ2-3, with D unresolved. This receptor was obtained from a woman aged 30 to 39 in good health. The sequencing sample was made of naive CD8+ T cells sorted from blood. The CDR3 coding sequence is TGTGCCAGCAGCCCAGACACCTCTAGCACAGATACGCAGTATTTT. Protein product: CASSPDTSSTDTQYF.